The T cell receptor beta chain under discussion was sequenced for a study of T cell responses to AZD1222 COVID-19 vaccine. The study's findings and limits: It was only after the peak T cell response that any repertoires were sampled. White British ancestry dominated among donors, who included more females, and clonal diversity was possibly underestimated. Baseline antibody screening turned up just a handful of seropositive AZD1222 recipients.

The protocol was immunoSEQ multiplex PCR, while the TCRdb copy is restricted to in-frame clones and leaves out a portion. Of 130,000 or so clones in the sample, 92% are singletons; the top ten hold approximately 1.7%. Comments on this clone: What it recognizes is unknown.

CDR1 is SGHVS and CDR2 is FQNEAQ in the germline V gene. V lost 5 bases and J lost 2; bases outside the gene matches: 7. This CDR3 spans 15 amino acids. The source material was peripheral blood, sampled on day 0 of AZD1222 vaccination. The TCR was taken from an adult in good health. This rearrangement joins TRBV7-8 to TRBJ1-2; 8 bases align to TRBD1. The CDR3 here is CASSPSAGGNYGYTF. The CDR3 DNA follows: TGTGCCAGCAGCCCCTCGGCAGGGGGCAACTATGGCTACACCTTC.